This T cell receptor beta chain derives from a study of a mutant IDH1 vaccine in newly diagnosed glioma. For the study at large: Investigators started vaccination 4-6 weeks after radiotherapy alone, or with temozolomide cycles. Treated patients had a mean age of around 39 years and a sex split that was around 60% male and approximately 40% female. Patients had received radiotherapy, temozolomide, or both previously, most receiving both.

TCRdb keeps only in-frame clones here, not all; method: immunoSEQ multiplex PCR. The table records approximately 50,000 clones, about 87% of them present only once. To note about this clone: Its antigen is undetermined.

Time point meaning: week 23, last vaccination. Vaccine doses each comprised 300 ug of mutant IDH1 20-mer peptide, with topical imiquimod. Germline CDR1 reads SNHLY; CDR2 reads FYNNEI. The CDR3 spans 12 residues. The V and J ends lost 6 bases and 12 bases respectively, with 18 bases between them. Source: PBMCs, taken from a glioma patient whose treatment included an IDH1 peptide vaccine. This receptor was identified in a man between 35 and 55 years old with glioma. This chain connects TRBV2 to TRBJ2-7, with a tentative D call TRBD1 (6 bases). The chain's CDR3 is CASRENRVRGYF. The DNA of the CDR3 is TGTGCCAGCAGAGAAAACAGGGTGAGGGGGTACTTC. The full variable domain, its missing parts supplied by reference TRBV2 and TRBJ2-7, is EPEVTQTPSHQVTQMGQEVILRCVPISNHLYFYWYRQILGQKVEFLVSFYNNEISEKSEIFDDQFSVERPDGSNFTLKIRSTKLEDSAMYFCASRENRVRGYFGPGTRLTVT.